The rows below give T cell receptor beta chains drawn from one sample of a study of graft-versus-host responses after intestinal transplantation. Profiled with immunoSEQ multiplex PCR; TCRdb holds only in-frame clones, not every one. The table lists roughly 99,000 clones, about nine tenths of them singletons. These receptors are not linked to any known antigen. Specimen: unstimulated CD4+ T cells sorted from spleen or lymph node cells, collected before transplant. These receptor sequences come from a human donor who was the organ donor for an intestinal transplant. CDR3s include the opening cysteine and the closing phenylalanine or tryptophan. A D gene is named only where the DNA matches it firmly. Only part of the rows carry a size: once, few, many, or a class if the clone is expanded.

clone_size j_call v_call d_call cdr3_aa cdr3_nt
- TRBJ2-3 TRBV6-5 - CASSYRPGRSTDTQYF TGTGCCAGCAGTTACCGTCCCGGACGAAGCACAGATACGCAGTATTTT
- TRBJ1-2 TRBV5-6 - CASSFRGGGYTF TGTGCCAGCAGCTTTAGAGGGGGTGGCTACACCTTC
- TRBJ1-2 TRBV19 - CASSARDWTNYGYTF TGTGCCAGTAGTGCCCGGGACTGGACTAACTATGGCTACACCTTC
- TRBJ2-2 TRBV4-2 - CASSHGGSQARSTGELFF TGTGCCAGCAGCCATGGGGGGTCCCAGGCCCGGTCCACCGGGGAGCTGTTTTTT
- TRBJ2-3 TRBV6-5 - CASRTGLSTDTQYF TGTGCCAGCAGGACGGGACTTAGCACAGATACGCAGTATTTT
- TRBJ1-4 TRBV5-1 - CASSTGRGAEKLFF TGCGCCAGCAGCACCGGAAGGGGGGCCGAAAAACTGTTTTTT
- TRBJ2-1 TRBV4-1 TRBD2 CASSQRYQTSGGDEQFF TGCGCCAGCAGCCAAAGATACCAGACTAGCGGGGGCGATGAGCAGTTCTTC
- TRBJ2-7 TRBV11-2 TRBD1 CASSLERTGSKQYF TGTGCCAGCAGCTTAGAAAGGACAGGGAGCAAGCAGTACTTC
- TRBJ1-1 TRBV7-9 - CASSLNRDTEAFF TGTGCCAGCAGCTTAAATAGGGATACTGAAGCTTTCTTT
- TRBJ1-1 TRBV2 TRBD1 CASSIDRGAFF TGTGCCAGCAGTATTGACAGGGGAGCTTTCTTT
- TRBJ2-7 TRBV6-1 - CASRQPSTGSQYF TGTGCCAGCAGGCAGCCCTCCACCGGGTCGCAGTACTTC
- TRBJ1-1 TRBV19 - CASSALQGTEAFF TGTGCCAGTAGTGCCCTACAGGGAACTGAAGCTTTCTTT
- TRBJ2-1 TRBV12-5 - CASGLVPDGKSSYNEQFF TGTGCTAGTGGTTTGGTTCCCGACGGAAAGAGCTCCTACAATGAGCAGTTCTTC
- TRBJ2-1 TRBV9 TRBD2 CASSVAPATSPWYNEQFF TGTGCCAGCAGCGTAGCCCCCGCGACTAGCCCCTGGTACAATGAGCAGTTCTTC
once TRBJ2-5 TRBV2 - CASSELLAVYQETQYF TGTGCCAGCAGTGAACTGTTAGCGGTGTACCAAGAGACCCAGTACTTC
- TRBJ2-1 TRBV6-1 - CASSPLNEQFF TGTGCCAGCAGCCCACTGAATGAGCAGTTCTTC
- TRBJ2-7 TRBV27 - CASRFRGEGSYEQYF TGTGCCAGCAGATTCCGCGGGGAAGGGTCCTACGAGCAGTACTTC
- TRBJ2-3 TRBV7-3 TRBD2 CASSSQSSGGTDTQYF TGTGCCAGCAGCTCTCAGTCCAGCGGGGGCACAGATACGCAGTATTTT
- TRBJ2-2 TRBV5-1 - CASSLEGGELFF TGCGCCAGCAGCTTGGAGGGCGGGGAGCTGTTTTTT
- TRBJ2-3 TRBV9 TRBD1 CAGGQGSTDTQYF TGTGCCGGAGGACAGGGGAGCACAGATACGCAGTATTTT
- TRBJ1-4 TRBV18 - CASSPLPRGTNEKLFF TGTGCCAGCTCCCCGCTCCCCCGGGGAACTAATGAAAAACTGTTTTTT
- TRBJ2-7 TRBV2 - CASSERDGYYEQYF TGTGCCAGCAGTGAGAGGGACGGATACTACGAGCAGTACTTC
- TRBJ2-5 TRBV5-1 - CASSLAGPETQYF TGCGCCAGCAGCTTGGCCGGCCCGGAGACCCAGTACTTC